These 8 T cell receptor beta chains were sequenced from one sample in a study of T cell repertoires in cytomegalovirus infection. Their antigens remain unidentified. TCRdb reanalysed the reads using MiXCR and keeps one entry per CDR3 protein. The table includes about 700,000 distinct CDR3 sequences, around 32% detected once. The sequences come from cultured PBMCs, collected from culture after CMV antigen stimulation. These TCRs come from a human donor in good health (CMV status not recorded). Some clones in this sample may be carry-over from other donors' samples.

The V call is TRBV2, the J call TRBJ2-7, with D possibly matching TRBD1 (6 bases). The CDR3 sequence is 15 residues long. Looked up from germline, CDR1 is SNHLY and CDR2 is FYNNEI. Trimming removed 5 bases from V and 0 bases from J, with 14 bases in between. CDR3 in amino acids: CASSLTGHASYEQYF. CDR3 DNA sequence: TGTGCCAGCAGTCTGACAGGCCATGCCTCCTACGAGCAGTACTTC. The variable domain in full, with the rest retrieved from reference TRBV2 and TRBJ2-7, is EPEVTQTPSHQVTQMGQEVILRCVPISNHLYFYWYRQILGQKVEFLVSFYNNEISEKSEIFDDQFSVERPDGSNFTLKIRSTKLEDSAMYFCASSLTGHASYEQYFGPGTRLTVT.

The J gene is TRBJ1-5, the V gene TRBV6-1, with D possibly TRBD1 on 5 matching bases. The V end lost 5 bases, the J end lost 9 bases, and 17 bases lay between the germline ends. The CDR3 is 14 amino acids. Germline V gives CDR1 MNHNS, CDR2 SASEGT. CDR3 bases: TGTGCCAGCAGTAAGGGACCCACGGGTTGGCCCCAGCATTTT. Amino acids: CASSKGPTGWPQHF.

This clonotype appeared a few times. CDR3 protein: CASSLRGGPDQPQHF. The CDR3, as DNA: TGTGCCAGCAGCTTACGTGGGGGGCCCGATCAGCCCCAGCATTTT. The chain has TRBV11-2 and TRBJ1-5; D is possibly TRBD1 (6 bases). The length of the CDR3 is 15 residues. The germline CDR1 and CDR2 sequences are SGHAT and FQNNGV. The ends were cut back, 2 bases at V and 5 bases at J, with 13 bases in the middle.

This chain joins TRBV28 and TRBJ1-1; D remains unclear. Trimming removed 6 bases at V and 7 bases at J, with 21 bases between. The germline CDR1 and CDR2 sequences are MDHEN and SYDVKM. The CDR3 covers 15 residues. The CDR3 nucleotides are TGTGCCAGCAGCCAACAAAGGGTAGGGTATGATGAAGCTTTCTTT. This codes for CASSQQRVGYDEAFF. The full variable domain, its missing parts supplied by reference TRBV28 and TRBJ1-1, is DVKVTQSSRYLVKRTGEKVFLECVQDMDHENMFWYRQDPGLGLRLIYFSYDVKMKEKGDIPEGYSVSREKKERFSLILESASTNQTSMYLCASSQQRVGYDEAFFGQGTRLTVV.

This chain links TRBV6-5 with TRBJ1-4; a possible D gene is TRBD1 (5 bases). This CDR3 region has 16 residues. Looked up from germline, CDR1 is MNHEY and CDR2 is SVGAGI. Trimming stripped 0 bases from V and 0 bases from J, with 8 bases between. The CDR3 protein is CASSYSWGATNEKLFF. CDR3 nucleotide sequence: TGTGCCAGCAGTTACTCTTGGGGCGCAACTAATGAAAAACTGTTTTTT.

In its sample, this clonotype was seen a few times. In DNA form, the CDR3 reads TGTGCCAGTAGAGAGATTGTTCGGCAGGTCGGGGAGCTGTTTTTT. This translates into CASREIVRQVGELFF. V gene TRBV19 combines with J gene TRBJ2-2; D uncertain. The CDR3 is 15 residues long. Trimming removed 6 bases at V and 7 bases at J, with 18 bases between. CDR1 and CDR2 (germline): LNHDA, SQIVND (reference sequence).

The table lists this clonotype with many counts. The V gene is TRBV7-2, the J gene TRBJ2-3; 14 positions match TRBD2. Germline assignment: CDR1 SGHTA and CDR2 FQGNSA. With V trimmed by 6 bases and J by 5 bases, 7 bases remained unmatched. The CDR3 loop spans 16 amino acids. In nucleotides, the CDR3 is TGTGCCAGCAGTCTTGGACTAGCGGGAGGTGGAGATACGCAGTATTTT. Its translation is CASSLGLAGGGDTQYF.

This chain uses TRBV28 with TRBJ1-6; TRBD1 matches 9 bases. The CDR3 has 16 amino acids. V gave up 5 bases and J gave up 8 bases; unmatched junction bases: 10. Germline-derived CDR1 and CDR2 are MDHEN and SYDVKM. CDR3 loop: CASSPTGQGGYSPLHF. The CDR3 DNA follows: TGTGCCAGCAGTCCTACGGGACAGGGTGGGTATTCACCCCTCCACTTT.